This T cell receptor (beta chain) stems from a study of blood T cell repertoires in COVID-19. This clone was found a few times. Only in-frame clones appear in the TCRdb table, and some are missing; sequencing was by immunoSEQ multiplex PCR. The data contain roughly 280,000 clones, 88% of them seen just once; the ten biggest clones take up 2.5% to 3.5%. The clonotype originates from a woman aged 50 to 65 who had recovered from COVID-19. Sequenced input: PBMCs or T cells enriched from blood (not recorded which).

The CDR3 protein is CASSSGQGSYEQYF. In DNA, the CDR3 is TGCGCCAGCAGCTCCGGACAGGGTAGCTACGAGCAGTACTTC. The rearrangement joins TRBV5-1 to TRBJ2-7; TRBD1 agrees at 8 bases. Germline-derived CDR1 and CDR2 are SGHRS and YFSETQ. This CDR3 is 14 amino acids long. V gave up 3 bases and J gave up 3 bases; unmatched junction bases: 5.